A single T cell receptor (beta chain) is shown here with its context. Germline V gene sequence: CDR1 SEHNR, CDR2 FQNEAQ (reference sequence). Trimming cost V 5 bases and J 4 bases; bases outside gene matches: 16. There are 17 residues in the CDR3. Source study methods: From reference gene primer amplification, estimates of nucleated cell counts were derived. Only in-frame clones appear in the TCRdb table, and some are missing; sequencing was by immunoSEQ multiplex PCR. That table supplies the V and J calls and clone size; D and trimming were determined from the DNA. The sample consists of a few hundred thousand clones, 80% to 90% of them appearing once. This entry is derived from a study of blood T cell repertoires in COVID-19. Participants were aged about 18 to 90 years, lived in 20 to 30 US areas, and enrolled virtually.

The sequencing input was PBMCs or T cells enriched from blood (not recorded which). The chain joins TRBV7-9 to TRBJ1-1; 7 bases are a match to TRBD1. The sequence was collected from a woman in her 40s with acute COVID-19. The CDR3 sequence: CASSRLTGAPEGTEAFF. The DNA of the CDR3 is TGTGCCAGCAGCCGCCTTACAGGGGCGCCGGAAGGCACTGAAGCTTTCTTT.